The present TCR beta chain was sequenced within a study of cytomegalovirus exposure and HLA in healthy donors. Study in general: A prior study identified 120 million or so unique TCR beta sequences from some 200 million T cells. Study-level points and caveats: CMV antigen specificity was confirmed in vitro for three CMV-associated chains.

The length of the CDR3 is 15 residues. V was cut by 4 bases and J by 3 bases, with 16 bases left in between. Germline V gives CDR1 MNHEY, CDR2 SMNVEV (reference sequence). In the PCR, 60 Vbeta and 13 Jbeta primers were used. The protocol was immunoSEQ multiplex PCR, while the TCRdb copy is restricted to in-frame clones and leaves out a portion. The table shows about 200,000 clones, with 65% to 85% occurring only once. Turning to this clone: The target antigen is unknown.

Source material: PBMCs. The sequence was obtained from a young woman in good health and CMV-seronegative. The rearrangement links TRBV27 to TRBJ2-7, with D maybe TRBD1 (5 bases). The CDR3 region has the DNA TGTGCCAGCAGTTCCGGGTTGAGGACACACTACGAGCAGTACTTC. Its protein is CASSSGLRTHYEQYF.